A selection of T cell receptor beta chains follows, all from one sample in a study of blood T cell repertoires in COVID-19. The data were produced by immunoSEQ multiplex PCR, yet TCRdb's version contains in-frame clones alone and is incomplete. The sample lists about 28,000 clones, 87% occurring once. Sequencing was performed on peripheral blood. The receptors here all came from a man aged 55 to 70 with active COVID-19. CDR3s include the opening cysteine and the closing phenylalanine or tryptophan. Each record gives: J gene, clone size, V gene, CDR3 length, D gene, CDR3 protein, CDR3 DNA. D genes are given only for firm matches. Rows give clone size only sometimes, using once, few, many, or a class for an expanded clone.

TRBJ2-2 | once | TRBV4-1 | 15 | . | CASSQGAGGTGELFF | TGCGCCAGCAGCCAAGGGGCAGGGGGGACCGGGGAGCTGTTTTTT
TRBJ1-4 | . | TRBV3-1/TRBV3-2 | 15 | . | CASSQGGAQAEKLFF | TGTGCCAGCAGCCAGGGGGGAGCACAGGCTGAAAAACTGTTTTTT
TRBJ1-1 | . | TRBV5-1 | 13 | TRBD1 | CASSLDRASGAFF | TGCGCCAGCAGCCTCGACAGGGCCTCTGGAGCTTTCTTT
TRBJ2-7 | . | TRBV29-1 | 13 | TRBD1 | CSVGTGSSYEQYF | TGCAGCGTTGGGACAGGAAGCTCCTACGAGCAGTACTTC
TRBJ2-5 | . | TRBV10-3 | 15 | TRBD1 | CAISEVGQGGETQYF | TGTGCCATCAGTGAGGTGGGACAGGGCGGAGAGACCCAGTACTTC
TRBJ2-7 | . | TRBV19 | 16 | . | CASSIDLTANSYEQYF | TGTGCCAGTAGTATAGATCTGACAGCTAATTCCTACGAGCAGTACTTC
TRBJ1-2 | . | TRBV6-5 | 13 | TRBD1 | CASSPQGDYGYTF | TGTGCCAGCAGTCCACAGGGGGATTATGGCTACACCTTC
TRBJ1-5 | . | TRBV27 | 16 | . | CASSLRGPTVGQPQHF | TGTGCCAGCAGTTTACGAGGGCCGACGGTAGGTCAGCCCCAGCATTTT
TRBJ2-1 | . | TRBV6-5 | 13 | . | CASSYRYRTMQFF | TGTGCCAGCAGTTACAGGTACAGGACGATGCAGTTCTTC
TRBJ1-2 | . | TRBV5-8 | 14 | TRBD1 | CASSLGQGGYGYTF | TGTGCCAGCAGCTTGGGGCAGGGGGGCTATGGCTACACCTTC
TRBJ2-6 | once | TRBV15 | 15 | . | CATSEAAGGANVLTF | TGTGCCACCAGCGAGGCGGCGGGGGGGGCCAACGTCCTGACTTTC
TRBJ2-5 | . | TRBV3-1/TRBV3-2 | 16 | TRBD2 | CASSQGIAGRQETQYF | TGTGCCAGCAGCCAAGGTATAGCGGGGAGACAAGAGACCCAGTACTTC
TRBJ2-5 | . | TRBV27 | 16 | TRBD2 | CASRGLAGGFQETQYF | TGTGCCAGCAGGGGACTAGCGGGGGGGTTCCAAGAGACCCAGTACTTC
TRBJ2-7 | . | TRBV13 | 15 | TRBD1 | CASSRDREEFDEQYF | TGTGCCAGCAGCCGAGACAGGGAAGAATTCGACGAGCAGTACTTC
TRBJ1-2 | once | TRBV6-1 | 13 | TRBD1 | CASSESNRGLTTF | TGTGCCAGCAGTGAAAGTAACAGGGGGCTAACCACCTTC
TRBJ1-3 | . | TRBV18 | 15 | . | CASSETSLAGNTIYF | TGTGCCAGCTCCGAAACTAGCTTGGCTGGAAACACCATATATTTT
TRBJ2-1 | . | TRBV6-6 | 14 | . | CASRRDISYNEQFF | TGTGCCAGCAGACGGGACATATCTTACAATGAGCAGTTCTTC
TRBJ2-7 | . | TRBV12-3/TRBV12-4 | 13 | . | CASSFAQGYEQYF | TGTGCCAGCAGTTTCGCGCAGGGCTACGAGCAGTACTTC
TRBJ2-5 | . | TRBV7-2 | 18 | TRBD1 | CASSLYFGTGGQIETQYF | TGTGCCAGCAGCCTCTATTTCGGGACAGGGGGTCAGATAGAGACCCAGTACTTC
TRBJ1-1 | . | TRBV7-3 | 15 | TRBD1 | CASSLTGLMNTEAFF | TGTGCCAGCAGCCTGACAGGGCTGATGAACACTGAAGCTTTCTTT